This TCR beta chain was sequenced during a study of blood T cell repertoires in COVID-19. Study-wide context: Material from acute and convalescent COVID-19 was sourced from the United States, Italy and Spain. In each case, the material was cDNA or gDNA derived from T cells, B-cell-depleted T cells, or PBMCs.

In the original processing: Amplification of reference gene primers provided the estimated nucleated cell counts. Measured with immunoSEQ multiplex PCR; TCRdb has only the in-frame clones, and not every one. The V and J calls and the clone size are those of that table, but D and trimming were determined from the DNA. The table lists about 98,000 clones, about 90% of them singletons, with about 5% in the top ten. Sequenced material: peripheral blood. The receptor comes from an older man with acute or convalescent COVID-19.

CDR3 coding DNA: TGTGCCATCATGGAGGACAGGGGACGGTACGAGCAGTACTTC. Protein sequence: CAIMEDRGRYEQYF. The gene calls are TRBV10-3 and TRBJ2-7, with 9 bases fitting TRBD1. CDR1 is ENHRY, CDR2 SYGVKD, per germline. The CDR3 is 14 amino acids. Trimming cost V 7 bases and J 4 bases; bases outside gene matches: 8.